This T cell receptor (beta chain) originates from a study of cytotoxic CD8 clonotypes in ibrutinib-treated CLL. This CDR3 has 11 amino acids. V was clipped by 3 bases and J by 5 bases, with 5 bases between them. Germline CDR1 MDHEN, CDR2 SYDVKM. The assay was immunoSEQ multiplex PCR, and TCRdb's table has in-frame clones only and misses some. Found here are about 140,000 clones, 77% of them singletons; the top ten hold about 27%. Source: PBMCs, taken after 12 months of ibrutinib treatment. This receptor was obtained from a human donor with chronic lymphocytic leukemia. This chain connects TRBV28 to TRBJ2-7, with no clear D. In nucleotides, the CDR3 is TGTGCCAGCAGTTTCGCCGACGAGCAGTACTTC. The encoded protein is CASSFADEQYF.